Each of the 14 T cell receptor beta chains below was sequenced from the same sample in a study of response to subunit inactivated influenza vaccine. TCRdb redid the calling of the RT-PCR reads with MiXCR, one entry per CDR3 protein. The repertoire holds about 780,000 distinct CDR3 sequences, with approximately 18% as singletons. This material consisted of PBMCs from blood, taken more than 4 days after vaccination. These receptors originate from a man aged 50 or older who received an inactivated influenza vaccine.

V and J are TRBV2 and TRBJ2-1, with D possibly matching TRBD2 (6 bases). V was clipped by 5 bases and J by 7 bases, with 18 bases between them. Germline loops: CDR1 SNHLY, CDR2 FYNNEI. The CDR3 contains 15 residues. The CDR3 DNA reads TGTGCCAGCAGTCTCCGACTAGGAAACGGGAATGAGCAGTTCTTC. Translation: CASSLRLGNGNEQFF.

This rearrangement joins TRBV27 to TRBJ1-2; tentative D call: TRBD1 (6 bases). The V and J ends lost 5 bases and 8 bases respectively, with 12 bases between them. The CDR3 has 12 residues. CDR1 MNHEY and CDR2 SMNVEV come from the germline V gene (reference sequence). CDR3 protein: CASSPTGRGYTF. The CDR3 DNA follows: TGTGCCAGCAGTCCTACAGGGAGAGGCTACACCTTC.

This clonotype was counted only a few times. V gene TRBV20-1 combines with J gene TRBJ2-3; tentatively, D is TRBD2 (6 bases). Germline CDR1 reads DFQATT; CDR2 reads SNEGSKA (reference sequence). The CDR3 contains 15 residues. V was pared by 3 bases and J by 1 base, with 14 bases between. Here the CDR3 reads CSARAGSAGTDTQYF. CDR3 nucleotide sequence: TGCAGTGCTAGGGCGGGGTCGGCTGGCACAGATACGCAGTATTTT.

The V and J genes are TRBV7-9 and TRBJ1-1; the match to TRBD1 covers 11 bases. CDR1 is SEHNR, CDR2 FQNEAQ, per germline (reference sequence). Trimming at V came to 5 bases and at J to 6 bases, leaving 8 bases not matched to a gene. CDR3 size: 15 residues. The CDR3 nucleotides are TGTGCCAGCAGCGCAAGGGGACAGGGGGGCTCTGAAGCTTTCTTT. This encodes CASSARGQGGSEAFF.

About this clonotype itself: Compared with germline, one end of the junction differs, possibly owing to a read error. The genes are TRBV4-3 and TRBJ2-5; TRBD1 matches at 7 bases. The CDR3 covers 15 residues. Germline CDR1 and CDR2: LGHNA and YSLEER. The CDR3 DNA follows: TGCACCAGCAGCTTCACCTTGACAGGGCGAGAGACCCAGTACTTC. As protein: CTSSFTLTGRETQYF.

The chain uses TRBV5-1 and TRBJ1-1; D perhaps matches TRBD1 (5 bases). Per germline, CDR1 SGHRS and CDR2 YFSETQ. Trimming removed 1 base at V and 4 bases at J, with 17 bases between. The CDR3 runs 16 residues. CDR3 amino acids: CASSLTSGGMVTEAFF. The CDR3 DNA reads TGCGCCAGCAGCTTGACCTCCGGGGGGATGGTCACTGAAGCTTTCTTT.

The chain couples TRBV10-3 to TRBJ2-2; D may be TRBD1 (6 bases). Germline V gene sequence: CDR1 ENHRY, CDR2 SYGVKD. V was shortened by 6 bases and J by 1 base, with 12 bases between the two germline ends. CDR3 length: 15 residues. The CDR3 region is CAIRAGGRNTGELFF. CDR3 sequence (DNA): TGTGCCATCAGGGCTGGGGGCCGGAACACCGGGGAGCTGTTTTTT.

This clonotype turned up a few times. The chain couples TRBV6-1 to TRBJ1-1; no reliable D call. The CDR3 consists of 13 residues. Trimming stripped 6 bases from V and 5 bases from J, with 13 bases between. Per germline, CDR1 MNHNS and CDR2 SASEGT. CDR3 nucleotide sequence: TGTGCCAGCAGCCAAACGCCCGGGACTGAAGCTTTCTTT. Translating gives CASSQTPGTEAFF.

This clonotype was detected only a few times. The V call is TRBV30, the J call TRBJ2-6; D uncertain. The CDR3 is 16 amino acids. Per the germline V gene, CDR1 is GTSNPN and CDR2 is SVGIG (reference sequence). The V end was cut by 0 bases, the J end by 2 bases, with 11 bases between. The CDR3 DNA is TGTGCCTGGAGTGTTGAGGAAAAGGCTGGGGCCAACGTCCTGACTTTC. Protein sequence: CAWSVEEKAGANVLTF.

A few counts support this clonotype. J is TRBJ2-1 and V is TRBV20-1; 10 nucleotides line up with TRBD1. From germline, CDR1 is DFQATT and CDR2 SNEGSKA (reference sequence). CDR3 length: 13 amino acids. V shed 6 bases and J 7 bases; nucleotides not matched to a gene: 6. CDR3 sequence (DNA): TGCAGTGCCATCCGGACAGGGGGTAATGAGCAGTTCTTC. Translation: CSAIRTGGNEQFF.

The chain carries TRBV12-3 or TRBV12-4 and TRBJ1-2; D perhaps matches TRBD1 (6 bases). V lost 3 bases, J lost 2 bases, and 10 bases lay in between. The CDR3 totals 14 residues. The CDR3 DNA reads as TGTGCCAGCAGTTTCAGGGGAATCAACTATGGCTACACCTTC. It codes for CASSFRGINYGYTF.

CDR3 sequence reads: CASSAATGGQPQHF. The CDR3 nucleotides read TGTGCCAGCAGTGCCGCGACAGGGGGTCAGCCCCAGCATTTT. The genes are TRBV12-3 or TRBV12-4 and TRBJ1-5; 9 bases align to TRBD1. The CDR3 runs 14 residues. The V segment lost 5 bases and the J segment 6 bases; nucleotides outside the gene matches: 5.

V and J are TRBV15 and TRBJ1-2, with 12 bases identical to TRBD1. The junction had 10 bases not matched to a gene; V was cut back by 5 bases and J by 3 bases. The CDR3 has 17 residues. CDR1 is LNHNV and CDR2 is YYDKDF in the germline V gene (reference sequence). This chain's CDR3 is CATSRRDRGRSDYGYTF. The CDR3 nucleotides read TGTGCCACCAGCCGACGGGACAGGGGGCGATCTGACTATGGCTACACCTTC.

The rearrangement uses TRBV7-9 and TRBJ2-7, with 12 bases fitting TRBD1. The CDR3 spans 14 residues. The germline V gene encodes CDR1 SEHNR and CDR2 FQNEAQ (reference sequence). V lost 5 bases, J lost 11 bases, and 10 bases stayed unmatched. For the CDR3, the DNA is TGTGCCAGCAGCCCGGGACAGGGGGCGCCCCGAGAGTACTTC. Amino acids: CASSPGQGAPREYF. Variable domain in full (rest from reference TRBV7-9 and TRBJ2-7): DTGVSQNPRHKITKRGQNVTFRCDPISEHNRLYWYRQTLGQGPEFLTYFQNEAQLEKSRLLSDRFSAERPKGSFSTLEIQRTEQGDSAMYLCASSPGQGAPREYFGPGTRLTVT.